This T cell receptor beta chain was captured in a study of T cell responses to AZD1222 COVID-19 vaccine. Only in-frame clones appear in the TCRdb table, and some are missing; sequencing was by immunoSEQ multiplex PCR. The data contain roughly 140,000 clones, roughly 90% of them seen just once; the ten biggest clones take up about 2%. The sequencing used peripheral blood, collected 28 days after the second AZD1222 dose. The TCR sequence derives from an adult who received the AZD1222 COVID-19 vaccine.

The CDR3: CASSLGGTSGYEQYF. CDR3 DNA sequence: TGTGCCAGCAGCTTAGGAGGGACTAGCGGTTACGAGCAGTACTTC. The J gene is TRBJ2-7, the V gene TRBV5-6, with 11 bases matching TRBD2. The germline gives CDR1 SGHDT, CDR2 YYEEEE. The V segment lost 2 bases and the J segment 4 bases; nucleotides outside the gene matches: 5. The CDR3 totals 15 residues. Combining the CDR3 with reference TRBV5-6 and TRBJ2-7 gives the whole variable domain DAGVTQSPTHLIKTRGQQVTLRCSPKSGHDTVSWYQQALGQGPQFIFQYYEEEERQRGNFPDRFSGHQFPNYSSELNVNALLLGDSALYLCASSLGGTSGYEQYFGPGTRLTVT.